This note documents a single TCR beta chain sequence. Its antigen is unidentified. In building TCR beta libraries, iRepertoire HTBI primers were used together with Arm-PCR of CDR3 regions. TCRdb independently ran MiXCR on the multiplex PCR reads; one entry per CDR3 protein. The sample has about 450,000 distinct CDR3 sequences, 23% seen once. Time point meaning: persistent/refractory GD, antithyroid drugs over 5 years with positive TRAb. The TCR library was made from RNA extracted from PBMCs. This specimen comes from a study of regulatory T cells in long-lasting Graves disease. About the study: Over 5 years on antithyroid drugs plus positive TSH receptor antibodies marked Graves' disease as persistent. Study-wide findings and caveats: Persistent cases of Graves' showed reduced TCR diversity relative to newly diagnosed patients.

The V gene end was trimmed by 1 base and the J gene end by 2 bases; junction bases not matched to a gene: 16. The CDR3 extends over 21 amino acids. Germline values: CDR1 SGHDN, CDR2 FVKESK. The origin of this receptor is a female donor with Graves disease. The sample here was peripheral blood mononuclear cells (PBMCs), taken when the disease was refractory, from a patient treated with antithyroid drugs. The chain uses TRBV14 and TRBJ2-7; TRBD2 aligns across 14 bases. The CDR3 bases are TGTGCCAGCAGCCAAGGGTTTTGGAGAGGACTAGCGGGAGGCCAACCCTACGAGCAGTACTTC. It yields the protein CASSQGFWRGLAGGQPYEQYF. Full variable domain (outside the CDR3, taken from reference TRBV14 and TRBJ2-7): EAGVTQFPSHSVIEKGQTVTLRCDPISGHDNLYWYRRVMGKEIKFLLHFVKESKQDESGMPNNRFLAERTGGTYSTLKVQPAELEDSGVYFCASSQGFWRGLAGGQPYEQYFGPGTRLTVT.